This T cell receptor beta chain came from a study of siplizumab effects on memory and regulatory T cells. Libraries were prepared by immunoSEQ multiplex PCR; TCRdb keeps only in-frame clonotypes and omits some of them. The data hold 60,000 to 80,000 clones, with over 80% observed a single time. The sequence was collected from a human donor in good health. Specimen: memory CD4+ T cells sorted from blood.

The CDR3 is CASSVLGTDTQYF. In DNA, the CDR3 is TGTGCCAGCAGTGTTCTAGGCACAGATACGCAGTATTTT. This sequence joins TRBV2 and TRBJ2-3; no definite D call. Germline V CDR1 and CDR2: SNHLY, FYNNEI. Trimming took 4 bases from V and 1 from J, leaving 6 bases between them. The CDR3 has 13 amino acids.